This T cell receptor (beta chain) was observed in a study of cytomegalovirus exposure and HLA in healthy donors. Study-level background: Findings of an earlier analysis included under 140 million unique TCR beta sequences from around 180 million T cells.

With 60 Vbeta and 13 Jbeta primers, the PCR was carried out. Per the authors' pipeline: It was a later analysis that counted some 80 million unique TCR beta chains, of which about 10 million were shared. The method was immunoSEQ multiplex PCR; TCRdb's version includes in-frame clones alone and lacks a portion of them. D and trimming come from the DNA, and the V and J calls and clone size come from that table. The sample includes approximately 190,000 clones, approximately 81% of them seen just once. A word on this clone: Its antigen is undetermined.

Looked up from germline, CDR1 is SEHNR and CDR2 is FQNEAQ (reference sequence). This CDR3 comprises 13 residues. Trimming pared 3 bases from V and 5 bases from J, leaving 7 bases between. Study results and limitations: Relative to equally common others, HLA-associated TCR beta chains showed greater clonal expansion in a later analysis.

This clonotype was obtained from a man between 45 and 60 years old in good health and CMV-seronegative. The gene calls are TRBV7-9 and TRBJ2-2; D gene unclear. Sequenced input: PBMCs. The CDR3 DNA sequence: TGTGCCAGCAGCTTTTCACTAACCGGGGAGCTGTTTTTT. It specifies CASSFSLTGELFF.